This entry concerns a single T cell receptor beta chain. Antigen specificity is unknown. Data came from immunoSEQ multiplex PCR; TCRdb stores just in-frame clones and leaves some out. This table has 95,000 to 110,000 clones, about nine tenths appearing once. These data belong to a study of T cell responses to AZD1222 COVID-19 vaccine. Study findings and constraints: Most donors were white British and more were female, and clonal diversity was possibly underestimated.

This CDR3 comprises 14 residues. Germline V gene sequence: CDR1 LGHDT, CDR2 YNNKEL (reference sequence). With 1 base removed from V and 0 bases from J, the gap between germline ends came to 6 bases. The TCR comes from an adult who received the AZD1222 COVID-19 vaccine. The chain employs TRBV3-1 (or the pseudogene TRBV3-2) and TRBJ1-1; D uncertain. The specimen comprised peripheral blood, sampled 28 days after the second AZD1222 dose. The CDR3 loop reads CASSQGVMNTEAFF. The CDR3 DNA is TGTGCCAGCAGCCAAGGAGTCATGAACACTGAAGCTTTCTTT.